The 27 T cell receptor beta chains listed next were all sequenced from one sample in a study of blood T cell repertoires in COVID-19. The protocol was immunoSEQ multiplex PCR, while the TCRdb copy is restricted to in-frame clones and leaves out a portion. Here the sample spans 250,000 to 300,000 clones, roughly 90% being singletons. The sequenced sample was peripheral blood. These TCRs come from a man between 45 and 60 years old with acute or convalescent COVID-19.

The J gene is TRBJ2-7, the V gene TRBV15; 9 bases fit TRBD1. The V gene end was trimmed by 1 base and the J gene end by 2 bases; junction bases not matched to a gene: 15. Germline V CDR1 and CDR2: LNHNV, YYDKDF (reference sequence). CDR3 length: 19 amino acids. DNA of the CDR3: TGTGCCACCAGCAGAGTGTTTGGGACAGGGAAATTCAATACCTACGAGCAGTACTTC. It codes for CATSRVFGTGKFNTYEQYF.

This clone was detected a few times. The chain has TRBV7-9 and TRBJ2-5; TRBD1 is a possible D gene (6 bases). The CDR3 totals 12 residues. Germline V gene sequence: CDR1 SEHNR, CDR2 FQNEAQ (reference sequence). V lost 7 bases and J 4 bases, leaving 10 bases between the germline ends. This CDR3 reads CASNRVRETQYF. The CDR3 DNA is TGTGCCAGCAACAGGGTTCGAGAGACCCAGTACTTC. Full variable domain (outside the CDR3, taken from reference TRBV7-9 and TRBJ2-5): DTGVSQNPRHKITKRGQNVTFRCDPISEHNRLYWYRQTLGQGPEFLTYFQNEAQLEKSRLLSDRFSAERPKGSFSTLEIQRTEQGDSAMYLCASNRVRETQYFGPGTRLLVL.

J is TRBJ1-1 and V is TRBV18; D not resolved. Germline-derived CDR1 and CDR2 are KGHSH and LQKENI. The CDR3 is 15 amino acids. V shed 6 bases and J shed 0 bases, with 14 bases lying between them. The CDR3 coding sequence is TGTGCCAGCTCCCGCCCCAGGCTGATGAACACTGAAGCTTTCTTT. Translating gives CASSRPRLMNTEAFF.

The genes are TRBV6-5 and TRBJ2-3, with 7 bases lining up with TRBD1. CDR3 size: 14 residues. Losses at the gene ends were 10 bases for V and 0 bases for J; bases not matched to a gene: 7. Germline values: CDR1 MNHEY, CDR2 SVGAGI. The CDR3 bases are TGTGCCAACCGAGGGGGCACGAGCACAGATACGCAGTATTTT. As protein: CANRGGTSTDTQYF.

V gene TRBV12-5 combines with J gene TRBJ1-5; 9 bases align to TRBD1. CDR1 LGHNT and CDR2 FRNRAP come from the germline V gene. CDR3 length: 15 residues. With V trimmed by 6 bases and J by 4 bases, 7 bases remained unmatched. The CDR3, as DNA: TGTGCTAGTGGCCCACAGGGGGCCGGGAATCAGCCCCAGCATTTT. This codes for CASGPQGAGNQPQHF.

The chain couples TRBV2 to TRBJ2-3, with 8 bases matching TRBD1. CDR3 length equals 15 residues. With V trimmed by 10 bases and J by 2 bases, 11 bases remained unmatched. Germline CDR1 reads SNHLY; CDR2 reads FYNNEI. The CDR3 DNA is TGTGCCACGAAGGGGTTGGACAGGGTCACAGATACGCAGTATTTT. Translation: CATKGLDRVTDTQYF.

This sequence joins TRBV27 and TRBJ2-3; a weak D match, TRBD2 (6 bases). V lost 7 bases, J lost 6 bases, and 14 bases lay in between. This CDR3 has 13 residues. From germline, CDR1 is MNHEY and CDR2 SMNVEV (reference sequence). The CDR3: CASKGTGRDTQYF. The DNA for the CDR3 is TGTGCCAGCAAGGGGACTGGTCGGGATACGCAGTATTTT.

The chain links TRBV6-5 to TRBJ1-5; TRBD1 matches 7 bases. Germline V lookup: CDR1 MNHEY, CDR2 SVGAGI. The CDR3 is 14 residues long. V shed 8 bases, J shed 4 bases, and the junction held 8 bases outside the gene matches. The DNA for the CDR3 is TGTGCCAGCCGGGGGGGACAGAGTAATCAGCCCCAGCATTTT. Amino acids: CASRGGQSNQPQHF.

The chain couples TRBV6-5 to TRBJ1-4, with a weak D call TRBD1 (5 bases). The CDR3 contains 14 residues. The V end was cut by 5 bases, the J end by 6 bases, with 13 bases between. Germline V gene data show CDR1 as MNHEY and CDR2 as SVGAGI. The CDR3 sequence is CASSTQVTYEKLFF. The CDR3 bases are TGTGCCAGCAGTACACAGGTTACGTATGAAAAACTGTTTTTT.

The chain couples TRBV4-1 to TRBJ2-1; tentatively, D is TRBD1 (6 bases). With 1 base removed from V and 6 bases from J, the gap between germline ends came to 13 bases. The CDR3 loop spans 15 amino acids. Germline V gene lookup returns CDR1 MGHRA and CDR2 YSYEKL. The CDR3 sequence is CASSQVGRGPNEQFF. DNA of the CDR3: TGCGCCAGCAGCCAAGTAGGCAGGGGCCCCAATGAGCAGTTCTTC.

The gene calls are TRBV30 and TRBJ1-1, with 8 bases lining up with TRBD1. The V segment lost 5 bases and the J segment 11 bases; nucleotides outside the gene matches: 16. The germline CDR1 and CDR2 sequences are GTSNPN and SVGIG (reference sequence). CDR3 length: 14 residues. The CDR3 protein is CAWLRQGTPPGAFF. CDR3 in DNA: TGTGCCTGGTTACGACAGGGGACCCCTCCGGGGGCTTTCTTT. Variable domain in full (rest from reference TRBV30 and TRBJ1-1): SQTIHQWPATLVQPVGSPLSLECTVEGTSNPNLYWYRQAAGRGLQLLFYSVGIGQISSEVPQNLSASRPQDRQFILSSKKLLLSDSGFYLCAWLRQGTPPGAFFGQGTRLTVV.

V gene TRBV7-6 combines with J gene TRBJ1-5, with D uncertain. The germline V gene encodes CDR1 SGHVS and CDR2 FNYEAQ. The V and J ends lost 1 base and 0 bases respectively, with 13 bases between them. The CDR3 covers 17 residues. CDR3 bases: TGTGCCAGCAGCTTAGGACCCTCCTGGGCTAGCAATCAGCCCCAGCATTTT. Its protein product is CASSLGPSWASNQPQHF.

This chain uses TRBV2 with TRBJ2-1; TRBD2 agrees at 11 bases. CDR1 and CDR2 (germline): SNHLY, FYNNEI. With V trimmed by 5 bases and J by 8 bases, 8 bases remained unmatched. The CDR3 sequence is 15 residues long. In nucleotides, the CDR3 is TGTGCCAGCAGTAATAGCGGGGGGGCCGGTTATGAGCAGTTCTTC. The encoded protein is CASSNSGGAGYEQFF.

V and J are TRBV27 and TRBJ1-2; the D is unclear. The V end lost 4 bases, the J end lost 10 bases, and 13 bases lay between the germline ends. CDR3 length equals 12 residues. Germline loops: CDR1 MNHEY, CDR2 SMNVEV (reference sequence). The CDR3, as DNA: TGTGCCAGCAGTTCCGGGGAGGCAGTCTACACCTTC. This sequence encodes CASSSGEAVYTF.

V is TRBV5-1 and J is TRBJ2-5; 7 nucleotides match TRBD1. CDR3 length: 15 amino acids. The V and J ends lost 2 bases and 1 base, in that order; junction bases with no gene match: 5. Germline loops: CDR1 SGHRS, CDR2 YFSETQ. CDR3 coding DNA: TGCGCCAGCAGCTTTGGCAGGGGGAGCCAAGAGACCCAGTACTTC. Amino acids: CASSFGRGSQETQYF.

CDR3 nucleotides: TGTGCCAGCAGCCCGGGATCTCCCGGGGAAAAACTGTTTTTT. It codes for CASSPGSPGEKLFF. V is TRBV7-3 and J is TRBJ1-4; D unresolved. The CDR3 runs to 14 residues. Looked up from germline, CDR1 is SGHTA and CDR2 is FQGTGA. The V end was cut by 5 bases, the J end by 8 bases, with 15 bases between.

The rearrangement uses TRBV6-5 and TRBJ2-2, with 7 bases lining up with TRBD1. CDR3 size: 14 residues. V was clipped by 4 bases and J by 9 bases; unmatched bases: 8. In germline, CDR1 is MNHEY, CDR2 SVGAGI. The CDR3 region is CASSFGTEVRELFF. For the CDR3, the DNA is TGTGCCAGCAGTTTTGGGACAGAGGTCCGGGAGCTGTTTTTT.

The chain employs TRBV25-1 and TRBJ1-2, with 9 nucleotides matching TRBD1. Germline CDR1 MGHDK, CDR2 SYGVNS. Losses at the gene ends were 4 bases for V and 7 bases for J; bases not matched to a gene: 7. The CDR3 loop spans 14 amino acids. As DNA, the CDR3 is TGTGCCAGCAGTGGAGGGACAGGGTTCGCTGGCTACACCTTC. Its protein product is CASSGGTGFAGYTF.

This clone appeared a few times. This chain links TRBV3-1 (or the pseudogene TRBV3-2) with TRBJ2-5; D call uncertain. The CDR3 runs 14 residues. V was cut by 0 bases and J by 5 bases, with 10 bases left in between. Per the germline V gene, CDR1 is LGHDT and CDR2 is YNNKEL (reference sequence). CDR3 residues: CASSQEMLEETQYF. The CDR3, as DNA: TGTGCCAGCAGCCAAGAGATGCTAGAGGAGACCCAGTACTTC.

The rearrangement uses TRBV19 and TRBJ1-6, with 7 positions matching TRBD1. Per the germline V gene, CDR1 is LNHDA and CDR2 is SQIVND (reference sequence). CDR3 length: 17 residues. J was trimmed by 10 bases and V by 4 bases; bases with no gene match: 16. This chain's CDR3 is CASSSPPSTGSRSPLHF. The CDR3 DNA is TGTGCCAGTAGTAGTCCCCCCTCGACAGGGAGCAGGTCACCCCTCCACTTT.

V gene TRBV6-1 combines with J gene TRBJ2-4; possibly TRBD1 for D (6 bases). The germline gives CDR1 MNHNS, CDR2 SASEGT. Trimming pared 2 bases from V and 16 bases from J, leaving 15 bases between. The CDR3 is 12 residues long. CDR3 coding DNA: TGTGCCAGCAGTGAACCCAAACAGGGATACTACTTC. Its protein is CASSEPKQGYYF.

On this clone itself: A much larger clonotype is one base distant, so this may be a read error. V and J are TRBV13 and TRBJ1-3; a possible D gene is TRBD1 (5 bases). V gave up 2 bases and J gave up 0 bases, with 8 bases separating them. Germline V gene sequence: CDR1 PRHDT, CDR2 FYEKMQ (reference sequence). CDR3 length: 15 amino acids. The CDR3 here is CASSLQGVSGNTIYF. In nucleotides, the CDR3 is TGTGCCAGCAGCTTACAAGGGGTCTCTGGAAACACCATATATTTT.

The chain is built from TRBV6-1 and TRBJ2-2; TRBD1 is a possible D gene (5 bases). The V and J ends lost 2 bases and 6 bases respectively, with 13 bases between them. Germline V gene sequence: CDR1 MNHNS, CDR2 SASEGT. The CDR3 runs to 15 residues. CDR3: CASSESARVAGELFF. The CDR3 DNA reads TGTGCCAGCAGTGAATCGGCCAGGGTAGCCGGGGAGCTGTTTTTT.

This clone appeared a few times. This chain joins TRBV11-2 and TRBJ1-3, with D hard to call. Germline CDR1 SGHAT, CDR2 FQNNGV. Trimming pared 6 bases from V and 0 bases from J, leaving 12 bases between. The CDR3 runs 15 residues. In DNA, the CDR3 is TGTGCCAGCAGGGGCAGTCTGAACTCTGGAAACACCATATATTTT. This translates into CASRGSLNSGNTIYF.

The genes are TRBV7-9 and TRBJ1-4, with TRBD1 as a possible D gene (6 bases). Trimming took 4 bases from V and 0 from J, leaving 18 bases between them. The CDR3 spans 18 residues. CDR1 and CDR2 from the germline V gene are SEHNR and FQNEAQ (reference sequence). The CDR3 DNA follows: TGTGCCAGCAGCTCTACATTAGACAGGAGCCCAACTAATGAAAAACTGTTTTTT. Its protein is CASSSTLDRSPTNEKLFF.

This chain links TRBV5-6 with TRBJ1-4; 8 positions match TRBD1. Per the germline V gene, CDR1 is SGHDT and CDR2 is YYEEEE. J was trimmed by 10 bases and V by 3 bases; bases with no gene match: 11. The CDR3 is made up of 15 amino acids. Here the CDR3 reads CASSYGGRGLGKLFF. The CDR3 nucleotides are TGTGCCAGCAGCTACGGAGGCAGGGGGCTGGGAAAACTGTTTTTT. Full variable domain (rest looked up from reference TRBV5-6 and TRBJ1-4): DAGVTQSPTHLIKTRGQQVTLRCSPKSGHDTVSWYQQALGQGPQFIFQYYEEEERQRGNFPDRFSGHQFPNYSSELNVNALLLGDSALYLCASSYGGRGLGKLFFGSGTQLSVL.

This rearrangement joins TRBV6-5 to TRBJ2-7; possibly TRBD1 for D (6 bases). Germline lookup yields CDR1 MNHEY and CDR2 SVGAGI. Trimming took off 0 bases at V and 2 bases at J, with 14 bases between the two ends. This CDR3 has 16 amino acids. The CDR3 coding sequence is TGTGCCAGCAGTTACTCGGTTCCAGGGGCTACCTACGAGCAGTACTTC. Protein sequence: CASSYSVPGATYEQYF.